What follows are 20 T cell receptor beta chains derived from one specimen sequenced in a study of cytomegalovirus exposure and HLA in healthy donors (dated 2017 in TCRdb). To prepare the library, the immunoSEQ multiplex PCR assay was applied. A mixture of 60 forward primers for TCR Vbeta segments and 13 reverse primers for TCR Jbeta segments was used in the multiplex PCR. TCRdb re-hosts the immuneACCESS table, in-frame sequences only. Its copies lack some clones; in the studies checked, an unresolved V gene accounts for under half of them, and the cause for the rest is not known. A total of tens of thousands of clones appear in this sample, approximately 70% of them only once. About 15% of the sample is held by the ten biggest clonotypes. Material: PBMCs. All receptors come from a male donor in good health and CMV-seropositive.

The chain is built from TRBV9 and TRBJ2-1; 7 bases fit TRBD2. The germline V gene encodes CDR1 SGDLS and CDR2 YYNGEE. The J segment lost 2 bases and the V segment lost 3 bases, leaving 8 bases of the junction unmatched. CDR3 length: 16 amino acids. CDR3 DNA sequence: TGTGCCAGCAGCGACGAGCGGGGCCCGACCTACAATGAGCAGTTCTTC. Amino acid sequence: CASSDERGPTYNEQFF. The entire variable domain, with the rest obtained from reference TRBV9 and TRBJ2-1, is as follows: DSGVTQTPKHLITATGQRVTLRCSPRSGDLSVYWYQQSLDQGLQFLIQYYNGEERAKGNILERFSAQQFPDLHSELNLSSLELGDSALYFCASSDERGPTYNEQFFGPGTRLTVL.

This clone has only one observation. This chain joins TRBV25-1 and TRBJ1-6; 9 positions match TRBD1. Per the germline V gene, CDR1 is MGHDK and CDR2 is SYGVNS. J was trimmed by 7 bases and V by 3 bases; bases with no gene match: 10. This CDR3 comprises 17 residues. CDR3 amino acids: CASSEMGQGKGNSPLHF. Here the CDR3 DNA reads TGTGCCAGCAGTGAGATGGGACAGGGTAAGGGGAATTCACCCCTCCACTTT.

This chain connects TRBV19 to TRBJ2-5, with TRBD1 matching 7 bases. Trimming took 6 bases from V and 5 from J; bases not matched to a gene: 9. Germline values: CDR1 LNHDA, CDR2 SQIVND (reference sequence). This CDR3 comprises 14 residues. The DNA for the CDR3 is TGTGCCAGTAGGGACGAGGGGGCCGGGGAGACCCAGTACTTC. Its protein is CASRDEGAGETQYF.

This clone has a single count. The germline gene is not matched at one end of the junction; a read error may be the cause. This rearrangement joins TRBV7-9 to TRBJ1-3; 9 bases match TRBD1. The germline CDR1 and CDR2 sequences are SEHNR and FQNEAQ (reference sequence). The CDR3 consists of 15 residues. In DNA form, the CDR3 reads TGTTCCAGCAGCGATGGACAGGGGCCTGGAAACACCATATATTTT. It specifies CSSSDGQGPGNTIYF. The whole variable domain, remainder taken from reference TRBV7-9 and TRBJ1-3, is DTGVSQNPRHKITKRGQNVTFRCDPISEHNRLYWYRQTLGQGPEFLTYFQNEAQLEKSRLLSDRFSAERPKGSFSTLEIQRTEQGDSAMYLCSSSDGQGPGNTIYFGEGSWLTVV.

This clone showed up just a few times. V usage is TRBV2 and J usage is TRBJ1-2; maybe TRBD1 (6 bases). Germline CDR1 reads SNHLY; CDR2 reads FYNNEI. Trimming stripped 4 bases from V and 7 bases from J, with 13 bases between. This CDR3 has 13 residues. The CDR3 reads CASSVTGLFGYTF. In DNA form, the CDR3 reads TGTGCCAGCAGTGTGACAGGCCTCTTTGGCTACACCTTC.

The gene calls are TRBV7-9 and TRBJ2-3, with TRBD2 matching over 9 bases. The germline CDR1 and CDR2 sequences are SEHNR and FQNEAQ (reference sequence). This CDR3 is built from 15 residues. The J segment lost 2 bases and the V segment lost 2 bases, leaving 2 bases of the junction unmatched. CDR3 loop: CASSLLAGYTDTQYF. The CDR3 DNA sequence: TGTGCCAGCAGCTTACTAGCGGGATACACAGATACGCAGTATTTT.

The sample holds one count of this clone. The chain joins TRBV4-3 to TRBJ2-7, with a tentative D call TRBD1 (6 bases). Trimming pared 6 bases from V and 3 bases from J, leaving 21 bases between. The CDR3 runs 16 residues. Germline V CDR1 and CDR2: LGHNA, YSLEER. Here the CDR3 reads CASRSRLGRGNYEQYF. The DNA for the CDR3 is TGCGCCAGCAGAAGCCGCCTCGGAAGGGGGAACTACGAGCAGTACTTC.

The J gene is TRBJ2-7, the V gene TRBV25-1, with no clear D. The CDR3 length is 15 residues. Germline CDR1 reads MGHDK; CDR2 reads SYGVNS. V was clipped by 3 bases and J by 0 bases, with 12 bases between them. The CDR3 nucleotides are TGTGCCAGCAGTGACCCCGGCGGTGGCTCCTACGAGCAGTACTTC. Residues: CASSDPGGGSYEQYF.

The genes are TRBV11-2 and TRBJ2-1; TRBD2 matches 9 bases. This CDR3 is built from 16 residues. The germline V gene has CDR1 SGHAT and CDR2 FQNNGV. Germline trimming cut 0 bases from V and 9 bases from J; bases unmatched to any gene: 9. The CDR3 protein is CASSLDRGTSWGEQFF. CDR3 sequence (DNA): TGTGCCAGCAGCTTAGATCGGGGGACTAGCTGGGGTGAGCAGTTCTTC. Complete variable domain (other parts from reference TRBV11-2 and TRBJ2-1): EAGVAQSPRYKIIEKRQSVAFWCNPISGHATLYWYQQILGQGPKLLIQFQNNGVVDDSQLPKDRFSAERLKGVDSTLKIQPAKLEDSAVYLCASSLDRGTSWGEQFFGPGTRLTVL.

V usage is TRBV6-5 and J usage is TRBJ2-7; 7 bases agree with TRBD1. After removal of 2 bases from V and 2 bases from J, the junction contained 3 bases not matched to a gene. Germline V gives CDR1 MNHEY, CDR2 SVGAGI. The CDR3 covers 14 residues. CDR3 protein: CASSYLTGTYEQYF. The CDR3 DNA sequence: TGTGCCAGCAGTTACCTGACAGGGACCTACGAGCAGTACTTC.

The chain couples TRBV2 to TRBJ1-2; tentative D call: TRBD1 (6 bases). CDR1 is SNHLY, CDR2 FYNNEI, per germline. V was cut by 5 bases and J by 8 bases, with 12 bases left in between. The CDR3 is 12 amino acids. The CDR3 nucleotides read TGTGCCAGCAGTAATGGACAGTCCGGCTACACCTTC. Translated: CASSNGQSGYTF.

This chain joins TRBV27 and TRBJ2-7; D is unclear. CDR1 is MNHEY and CDR2 is SMNVEV in the germline V gene (reference sequence). The CDR3 contains 14 residues. V dropped 2 bases and J dropped 3 bases, with 11 bases sitting between them. The CDR3, as DNA: TGTGCCAGCAGTTTAGGAGCCCTCCACTACGAGCAGTACTTC. It translates to CASSLGALHYEQYF.

About this clone: Compared with germline, one end of the junction differs, possibly owing to a read error. The same CDR3 can be traced to other DNA sequences in this sample. This chain connects TRBV5-6 to TRBJ1-5; D gene ambiguous. CDR3 length equals 17 residues. Germline V gene sequence: CDR1 SGHDT, CDR2 YYEEEE. Here the CDR3 reads CASSPGGSFYSNQPQHF. CDR3 sequence (DNA): TGCGCCAGCAGCCCTGGAGGCAGCTTTTATAGCAATCAGCCCCAGCATTTT.

The V call is TRBV11-1, the J call TRBJ2-7, with D tentatively TRBD2 (5 bases). The CDR3 loop spans 12 amino acids. Germline V gene lookup returns CDR1 SGHAT and CDR2 FQDESV (reference sequence). V gave up 2 bases and J gave up 5 bases, with 7 bases separating them. CDR3 coding DNA: TGTGCCAGCAGCTTATTCGGGAACGAGCAGTACTTC. Translating gives CASSLFGNEQYF.

This clone appeared a single time. The chain uses TRBV7-2 and TRBJ1-3; D is undetermined. Trimming stripped 0 bases from V and 1 base from J, with 7 bases between. This CDR3 contains 15 residues. Per germline, CDR1 SGHTA and CDR2 FQGNSA. In nucleotides, the CDR3 is TGTGCCAGCAGCTTAGCGCCGGGATCTGGAAACACCATATATTTT. Amino acid sequence: CASSLAPGSGNTIYF. Full variable domain (remainder filled in from reference TRBV7-2 and TRBJ1-3): GAGVSQSPSNKVTEKGKDVELRCDPISGHTALYWYRQSLGQGLEFLIYFQGNSAPDKSGLPSDRFSAERTGGSVSTLTIQRTQQEDSAVYLCASSLAPGSGNTIYFGEGSWLTVV.

The V gene is TRBV7-2, the J gene TRBJ2-3; 8 bases fit TRBD2. V trimming: 0 bases; J trimming: 2 bases; junction bases outside the gene matches: 7. Germline assignment: CDR1 SGHTA and CDR2 FQGNSA. The CDR3 sequence is 17 residues long. DNA of the CDR3: TGTGCCAGCAGCTTAGCCCAGCGGGGGCTACTCACAGATACGCAGTATTTT. Amino acids: CASSLAQRGLLTDTQYF. Full variable domain (rest looked up from reference TRBV7-2 and TRBJ2-3): GAGVSQSPSNKVTEKGKDVELRCDPISGHTALYWYRQSLGQGLEFLIYFQGNSAPDKSGLPSDRFSAERTGGSVSTLTIQRTQQEDSAVYLCASSLAQRGLLTDTQYFGPGTRLTVL.

This clone came up once. The chain has TRBV6-6 and TRBJ2-7; D remains ambiguous. CDR1 is MNHNY and CDR2 is SVGAGI in the germline V gene (reference sequence). The CDR3 length is 13 residues. V was clipped by 3 bases and J by 3 bases, with 9 bases between them. The CDR3 bases are TGTGCCAGCAGTTATGACTCCTTCTACGAGCAGTACTTC. Its protein product is CASSYDSFYEQYF.

The chain carries TRBV9 and TRBJ1-3; D ambiguous. In germline, CDR1 is SGDLS, CDR2 YYNGEE. The CDR3 spans 14 residues. V was trimmed by 2 bases and J by 0 bases, leaving 6 bases between them. The chain's CDR3 is CASSVHYSGNTIYF. The CDR3, as DNA: TGTGCCAGCAGCGTCCACTACTCTGGAAACACCATATATTTT.

The V call is TRBV5-1, the J call TRBJ1-4, with TRBD1 matching over 7 bases. The CDR3 has 18 residues. J lost 0 bases, V lost 4 bases, and 12 bases had no gene match. Germline-derived CDR1 and CDR2 are SGHRS and YFSETQ. In nucleotides, the CDR3 is TGCGCCAGCAGCCCAAGACAGGGCAACCCTGCAACTAATGAAAAACTGTTTTTT. Protein sequence: CASSPRQGNPATNEKLFF.

The CDR3: CATSREPLGRAVNEQFF. The CDR3 DNA reads as TGTGCCACCAGCAGAGAGCCCCTCGGGAGGGCCGTCAATGAGCAGTTCTTC. The rearrangement links TRBV15 to TRBJ2-1; 8 bases line up with TRBD2. CDR1 is LNHNV and CDR2 is YYDKDF in the germline V gene (reference sequence). This CDR3 has 17 residues. V was clipped by 0 bases and J by 6 bases; unmatched bases: 10.